A selection of T cell receptor beta chains follows, all from one sample in a study of vaccination effects on CD4 cells after COVID-19. Antigens for these TCRs are unknown. Only in-frame clones appear in the TCRdb table, and some are missing; sequencing was by immunoSEQ multiplex PCR. The sample yields 20,000 to 25,000 clones, about 80% seen once. Sequencing used CD4+ T cells from PBMCs cultured with a peptide pool, obtained before COVID-19 vaccination. Receptors were obtained from a human donor who had a prior SARS-CoV-2 infection. Each CDR3 is given with its conserved first and last residue. Fields, in order: V gene, clone size, D gene, J gene, CDR3 DNA, CDR3 protein. D genes are given only for firm matches. The size entry is marked missing in some rows and otherwise reads once, few, many or a size class.

>TRBV15|-|TRBD2|TRBJ2-7
TGTGCCTCGGCGAATGGACTAGCGGGGGCATACGAGCAGTACTTC
CASANGLAGAYEQYF
>TRBV7-2|-|-|TRBJ1-1
TGTGCCAGCAGCCCTTGGCCTCGAGGAAACACTGAAGCTTTCTTT
CASSPWPRGNTEAFF
>TRBV7-2|few|-|TRBJ2-3
TGTGCCAGCAGCTTAGATGCGGGCACAGATACGCAGTATTTT
CASSLDAGTDTQYF
>TRBV11-3|-|-|TRBJ2-7
TGTGCCAGCAGCTTAGATAAGCGAGGAGCCACGCACGAGCAGTACTTC
CASSLDKRGATHEQYF
>TRBV7-2|few|-|TRBJ1-2
TGTGCCAGCAGCTTAGCGGGCAGTAGCAACTATGGCTACACCTTC
CASSLAGSSNYGYTF
>TRBV18|once|-|TRBJ2-5
TGTGCCAGCGTCCGGGACCGACAAGAGACCCAGTACTTC
CASVRDRQETQYF
>TRBV7-2|-|TRBD2|TRBJ2-7
TGTGCCAGCAGCCCTGGACTAGCGGGAGACGAGCAGTACTTC
CASSPGLAGDEQYF
>TRBV28|-|-|TRBJ1-2
TGTGCCAGCAGGAATTCATTCGAAGCTACTAACTATGGCTACACCTTC
CASRNSFEATNYGYTF
>TRBV6-5|hyperexpanded|TRBD1|TRBJ1-2
TGTGCCAGCACTATAAGGGGGCAGGCCCCTTATGGCTACACCTTC
CASTIRGQAPYGYTF
>TRBV18|-|-|TRBJ2-1
TGTGCCAGCTCACCACCGACCTGGGGTTACAATGAGCAGTTCTTC
CASSPPTWGYNEQFF
>TRBV18|-|-|TRBJ2-5
TGTGCCAGCTCACCGGTCAGGGGCACTCAAGAGACCCAGTACTTC
CASSPVRGTQETQYF
>TRBV19|-|TRBD2|TRBJ2-1
TGTGCCAGTAGTATAAGCCGGGGAGGGAATAATGAGCAGTTCTTC
CASSISRGGNNEQFF
>TRBV11-3|-|TRBD1|TRBJ1-2
TGTGCCAGCAGCTACGGGACAGCAAACTATGGCTACACCTTC
CASSYGTANYGYTF
>TRBV29-1|few|TRBD1|TRBJ2-2
TGCAGCGCCGCCAATCAAGGACAGGGTAAAGGCACCGGGGAGCTGTTTTTT
CSAANQGQGKGTGELFF
>TRBV25-1|-|-|TRBJ1-4
TGTGCCAGCAGTGATTTTGTTACCGCAAATGAAAAACTGTTTTTT
CASSDFVTANEKLFF
>TRBV6-1|-|-|TRBJ2-3
TGTGCCAGCAGTGAGGATCCTGGGGCGGATACGCAGTATTTT
CASSEDPGADTQYF
>TRBV5-1|-|TRBD2|TRBJ2-7
TGCGCCAGCAGTACGGGGGGGAGCCAATACGAGCAGTACTTC
CASSTGGSQYEQYF
>TRBV6-1|-|TRBD1|TRBJ1-1
TGTGCCAGCAGTGACCAGGGGGGGGCAGCTGAAGCTTTCTTT
CASSDQGGAAEAFF
>TRBV2|-|TRBD2|TRBJ2-5
TGTGCCAGCATGCGGGGGGCCCGAGAGACCCAGTACTTC
CASMRGARETQYF
>TRBV3-1/TRBV3-2|-|-|TRBJ1-3
TGTGCCAGCAGCCCACAGTGGGGAAACACCATATATTTT
CASSPQWGNTIYF
>TRBV28|-|TRBD2|TRBJ2-3
TGTGCCAGCTCAGATTGGGGGCGGGGGGGCCAAGATACGCAGTATTTT
CASSDWGRGGQDTQYF
>TRBV14|-|TRBD1|TRBJ2-3
TGTGCCAGCAGCACCCGTGGACAGGGGGGAACAGATACGCAGTATTTT
CASSTRGQGGTDTQYF
>TRBV5-4|-|-|TRBJ2-1
TGTGCCAGCAGCTGGCAGACAGCTAACAATGAGCAGTTCTTC
CASSWQTANNEQFF
>TRBV9|-|TRBD2|TRBJ2-3
TGTGCCAGCAGCCCCGGGGGACTAGCAACAGATACGCAGTATTTT
CASSPGGLATDTQYF
>TRBV4-2|few|TRBD2|TRBJ2-3
TGTGCCAGCAGCCAAGTCTTCCAGTTCGTGTTGGGTAGCGGGATGCGCACAGATACGCAGTATTTT
CASSQVFQFVLGSGMRTDTQYF
>TRBV10-3|-|-|TRBJ2-2
TGTGCCATCAGTGAGTCGTCAGGGGCTGATCGCACCGGGGAGCTGTTTTTT
CAISESSGADRTGELFF
>TRBV12-3/TRBV12-4|few|-|TRBJ1-2
TGTGCCAGCAGTTTCCGGGGCCACTATGGCTACACCTTC
CASSFRGHYGYTF
>TRBV24-1|once|TRBD2|TRBJ2-5
TGTGCCACCAGTGGGGGGACTGCGACTAGCGGGAGAGGGGAGACCCAGTACTTC
CATSGGTATSGRGETQYF
>TRBV5-1|-|TRBD1|TRBJ2-3
TGCGCCAGCAGCAGTACAGGGGGAGATACGCAGTATTTT
CASSSTGGDTQYF
>TRBV7-3|-|-|TRBJ2-3
TGTGCCAGCAGCTTAAATCCGCGGGGCACAGATACGCAGTATTTT
CASSLNPRGTDTQYF
>TRBV11-2|once|-|TRBJ2-5
TGTGCCAGCAGCTTAGATGGGCAGGGTTCAGAGACCCAGTACTTC
CASSLDGQGSETQYF
>TRBV7-8|-|TRBD2|TRBJ2-7
TGTGCCAGCAGCTTAGTTGGGACTAGTGGGGACGAGCAGTACTTC
CASSLVGTSGDEQYF
>TRBV5-1|once|TRBD2|TRBJ2-1
TGCGCCAGCAGCTTGGTGGTTTTAGCGGGGGGGCTTGATGAGCAGTTCTTC
CASSLVVLAGGLDEQFF
>TRBV2|-|-|TRBJ1-1
TGTGCCAGCAGTGTGAGGCATCGGCCATTTCCTTCGGCTTTCTTT
CASSVRHRPFPSAFF
>TRBV7-3|few|-|TRBJ2-2
TGTGCCAGCAGCTTACAACGAACCGGGGAGCTGTTTTTT
CASSLQRTGELFF
>TRBV5-1|-|TRBD1|TRBJ1-2
TGCGCCAGCAGCTCGTTCAGACAGGGTAGAGGTGGCTACACCTTC
CASSSFRQGRGGYTF
>TRBV6-2/TRBV6-3|-|-|TRBJ2-7
TGTGCCAGCAGTTACGTGGCAGGGAGTCGCGAGCAGTACTTC
CASSYVAGSREQYF
>TRBV30|-|-|TRBJ2-7
TGTGCCGGTTCAAAGAGGAGCTCCTACGAGCAGTACTTC
CAGSKRSSYEQYF
>TRBV7-2|-|-|TRBJ1-1
TGTGCCAGCAGCCCTAGGGGGGGGACTGAAGCTTTCTTT
CASSPRGGTEAFF
>TRBV30|few|-|TRBJ1-1
TGTGCCTGGAGTGTGGAGGGGGGAACTGAAGCTTTCTTT
CAWSVEGGTEAFF
>TRBV7-8|-|TRBD2|TRBJ2-7
TGTGCCAGCAGCTTCCGGAGGCATGCGGGAGGACCTTACGAGCAGTACTTC
CASSFRRHAGGPYEQYF
>TRBV5-4|once|TRBD2|TRBJ2-5
TGTGCCAGCAGCCTTGACGGTGGAGCGGGGGCGGGGGAGACCCAGTACTTC
CASSLDGGAGAGETQYF
>TRBV2|few|TRBD1|TRBJ2-5
TGTGCCAGCGTTGGGGACAGGGGAGAGACCCAGTACTTC
CASVGDRGETQYF
>TRBV6-2/TRBV6-3|-|-|TRBJ1-4
TGTGCCAGCAGTTACTCATTCCGGAAATTGAATGAAAAACTGTTTTTT
CASSYSFRKLNEKLFF
>TRBV19|-|-|TRBJ2-1
TGTGCCAGTAGTAAGGGCCTCACCATTCTCGGAAATGAGCAGTTCTTC
CASSKGLTILGNEQFF
>TRBV12-3/TRBV12-4|-|-|TRBJ1-5
TGTGCCAGCAGTTTAGGGGGTGATCAGCCCCAGCATTTT
CASSLGGDQPQHF
>TRBV19|few|TRBD1|TRBJ1-2
TGTGCCAGTAGTATAGACACAGGGGGCTGGAATGGCTACACCTTC
CASSIDTGGWNGYTF